This TCR beta chain was captured in a study of blood T cell repertoires in COVID-19. The table lists this clone with a few counts. Measured with immunoSEQ multiplex PCR; TCRdb has only the in-frame clones, and not every one. This table holds 200,000 to 250,000 clones, about 86% found once. The Seattle patients joined while their infection was active and were tracked longitudinally afterward. Per germline, CDR1 LNHDA and CDR2 SQIVND (reference sequence). V lost 7 bases to trimming and J lost 1 base, with 14 bases between them. This CDR3 is built from 15 residues. V and J are TRBV19 and TRBJ1-5; D is possibly TRBD1 (5 bases). Source material: peripheral blood. This sequence originates from a woman aged 45-65 years with COVID-19, enrolled during active disease. Written as DNA, the CDR3 is TGTGCCAGTACCTCAGGGAAATGGAGCAATCAGCCCCAGCATTTT. Its translation is CASTSGKWSNQPQHF.